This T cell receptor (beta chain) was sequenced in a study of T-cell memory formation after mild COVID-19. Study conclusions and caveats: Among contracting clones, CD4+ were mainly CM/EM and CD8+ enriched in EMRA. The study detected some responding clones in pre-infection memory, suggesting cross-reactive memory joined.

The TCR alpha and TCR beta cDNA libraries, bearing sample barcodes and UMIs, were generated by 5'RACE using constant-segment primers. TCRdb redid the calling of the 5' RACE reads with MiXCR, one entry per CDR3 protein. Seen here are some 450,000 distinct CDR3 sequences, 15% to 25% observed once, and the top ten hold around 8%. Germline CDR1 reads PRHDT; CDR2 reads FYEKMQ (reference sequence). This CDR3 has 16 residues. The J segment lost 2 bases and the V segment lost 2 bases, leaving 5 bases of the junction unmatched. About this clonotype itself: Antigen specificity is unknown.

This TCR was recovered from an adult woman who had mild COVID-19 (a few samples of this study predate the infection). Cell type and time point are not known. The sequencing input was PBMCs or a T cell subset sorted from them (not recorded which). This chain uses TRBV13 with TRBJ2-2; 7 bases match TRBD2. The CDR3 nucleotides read TGTGCCAGCAGCTTAATCGGGAGGACAAACACCGGGGAGCTGTTTTTT. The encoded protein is CASSLIGRTNTGELFF.